This T cell receptor (beta chain) emerged from a study of blood T cell repertoires in COVID-19. Per germline, CDR1 MNHEY and CDR2 SMNVEV (reference sequence). The V end was cut by 4 bases, the J end by 1 base, with 14 bases between. The CDR3 consists of 15 residues. The protocol was immunoSEQ multiplex PCR, while the TCRdb copy is restricted to in-frame clones and leaves out a portion. The data show around 92,000 clones, 75% to 90% seen once. This chain uses TRBV27 with TRBJ2-7; D is perhaps TRBD2 (7 bases). This sequence originates from an elderly woman with active COVID-19. The material sequenced was peripheral blood. The CDR3 region is CASSSRGAGSYEQYF. The CDR3 DNA sequence: TGTGCCAGCAGTTCTCGGGGGGCTGGGTCCTACGAGCAGTACTTC.